Listed here is a single TCR beta chain. Libraries were prepared by immunoSEQ multiplex PCR; TCRdb keeps only in-frame clonotypes and omits some of them. The table includes under 300,000 clones, 90% to 95% detected once. Trimming stripped 2 bases from V and 3 bases from J, with 10 bases between. Germline assignment: CDR1 SGHTA and CDR2 FQGTGA. The CDR3 contains 14 residues. These data are taken from a study of blood T cell repertoires in COVID-19. The chain uses TRBV7-3 and TRBJ1-2; D perhaps matches TRBD1 (5 bases). The TCR sequence derives from a young woman who had recovered from COVID-19. The sample taken for sequencing was PBMCs or T cells enriched from blood (not recorded which). The CDR3, as DNA: TGTGCCAGCAGCTTATCGTCGGGGGACTATGGCTACACCTTC. It yields the protein CASSLSSGDYGYTF.